Following are 22 T cell receptor beta chains from one sample sequenced in a study of cytomegalovirus exposure and HLA in healthy donors (dated by TCRdb to the late 2010s). The library was built by means of the immunoSEQ multiplex PCR assay. In TCRdb, the immuneACCESS table is reduced to in-frame sequences with V and J assigned. These tables do not hold every clone; where another copy was compared, an unresolved V gene accounts for under half, and the others remain unexplained. Counted in this sample were 250,000 to 350,000 clones; just over 85% of them appeared once. Of the sample, about 0.8% falls within the top ten clones. The sequencing sample was made of PBMCs. The receptors shown here come from a woman aged 18 to 35 in good health and CMV-seronegative.

The chain combines TRBV7-6 with TRBJ2-7; D is perhaps TRBD1 (6 bases). The CDR3 contains 14 residues. Trimming took 6 bases from V and 4 from J, leaving 16 bases between them. CDR1 SGHVS and CDR2 FNYEAQ come from the germline V gene. The chain's CDR3 is CASSIGGVGYEQYF. In DNA form, the CDR3 reads TGTGCCAGCAGTATAGGGGGAGTGGGGTACGAGCAGTACTTC.

The chain couples TRBV2 to TRBJ2-3; 10 positions agree with TRBD2. This CDR3 spans 17 amino acids. After removal of 7 bases from V and 1 base from J, the junction contained 11 bases not matched to a gene. CDR1 and CDR2 (germline): SNHLY, FYNNEI. The CDR3 DNA follows: TGTGCCAGCATTGGGATTAATGGACTAGCGGGCACAGATACGCAGTATTTT. Protein: CASIGINGLAGTDTQYF.

The genes are TRBV4-3 and TRBJ1-2; D call uncertain. This CDR3 has 13 amino acids. In germline, CDR1 is LGHNA, CDR2 YSLEER. The V gene lost 0 bases and the J gene lost 6 bases, with 8 bases spanning the gap. The CDR3 region has the DNA TGCGCCAGCAGCCAAGAGTCCGGGGATGGCTACACCTTC. It translates to CASSQESGDGYTF.

The V and J genes are TRBV6-6 and TRBJ2-4; D is possibly TRBD1 (5 bases). This CDR3 comprises 15 residues. V lost 2 bases and J 4 bases, leaving 12 bases between the germline ends. CDR1 and CDR2 from the germline V gene are MNHNY and SVGAGI (reference sequence). The CDR3 sequence: CASSYQGNRKNIQYF. CDR3 in DNA: TGTGCCAGCAGTTACCAGGGAAACCGTAAAAACATTCAGTACTTC.

CDR3 sequence (DNA): TGTGCCATTACAGGGGACCGCAATCAGCCCCAGCATTTT. It encodes CAITGDRNQPQHF. The chain is built from TRBV10-3 and TRBJ1-5, with 7 bases identical to TRBD1. The CDR3 has 13 residues. Germline CDR1 is ENHRY and CDR2 is SYGVKD. The trim removed 9 bases at V and 2 bases at J, leaving 4 bases unmatched.

The table lists this clone with a few counts. This chain joins TRBV7-8 and TRBJ2-7, with 11 bases matching TRBD2. The CDR3 is 16 amino acids. V lost 5 bases, J lost 4 bases, and 10 bases stayed unmatched. The germline V gene has CDR1 SGHVS and CDR2 FQNEAQ. CDR3 in amino acids: CASSPKRASGGYEQYF. CDR3 nucleotides: TGTGCCAGCAGCCCTAAAAGGGCTAGCGGGGGGTACGAGCAGTACTTC.

This chain links TRBV28 with TRBJ2-5; TRBD2 agrees at 9 bases. The V segment lost 5 bases and the J segment 5 bases; nucleotides outside the gene matches: 6. Germline lookup yields CDR1 MDHEN and CDR2 SYDVKM. CDR3 length equals 14 residues. The CDR3 protein is CASSQTSGEETQYF. The CDR3 nucleotides are TGTGCCAGCAGTCAGACTAGCGGAGAGGAGACCCAGTACTTC. Using reference TRBV28 and TRBJ2-5 for the parts outside the CDR3, the full variable domain is DVKVTQSSRYLVKRTGEKVFLECVQDMDHENMFWYRQDPGLGLRLIYFSYDVKMKEKGDIPEGYSVSREKKERFSLILESASTNQTSMYLCASSQTSGEETQYFGPGTRLLVL.

V gene TRBV7-8 combines with J gene TRBJ1-2; D uncertain. From germline, CDR1 is SGHVS and CDR2 FQNEAQ. The V and J ends lost 0 bases and 10 bases respectively, with 15 bases between them. The CDR3 is 14 residues long. CDR3 nucleotides: TGTGCCAGCAGCTTAGCGGTTCTAGACCCTGTCTACACCTTC. Protein: CASSLAVLDPVYTF.

The J gene is TRBJ1-4, the V gene TRBV6-1; TRBD1 might be the D (6 bases). The CDR3 spans 14 residues. Germline CDR1 is MNHNS and CDR2 is SASEGT. V lost 9 bases and J lost 5, with 16 bases in between. The DNA of the CDR3 is TGTGCCAGTCTATTACAGGGCCCCAATGAAAAACTGTTTTTT. Amino acids: CASLLQGPNEKLFF.

This chain links TRBV4-3 with TRBJ2-7; 16 positions agree with TRBD2. The germline CDR1 and CDR2 sequences are LGHNA and YSLEER. The CDR3 is 17 amino acids. After removal of 4 bases from V and 0 bases from J, the junction contained 3 bases not matched to a gene. CDR3 sequence: CASSRGLAGGDSYEQYF. The CDR3 nucleotides are TGCGCCAGCAGCCGGGGACTAGCGGGAGGGGACTCCTACGAGCAGTACTTC.

The CDR3 loop reads CASSRGLAGAYEQYF. The CDR3 DNA reads as TGTGCCAGCTCACGCGGACTAGCGGGAGCCTACGAGCAGTACTTC. The chain carries TRBV18 and TRBJ2-7, with 13 positions matching TRBD2. In germline, CDR1 is KGHSH, CDR2 LQKENI. This CDR3 is built from 15 residues. V was clipped by 4 bases and J by 2 bases; unmatched bases: 2.

The V call is TRBV2, the J call TRBJ2-7; TRBD2 agrees at 11 bases. Trimming at V came to 1 base and at J to 2 bases, leaving 4 bases not matched to a gene. Germline V gene data show CDR1 as SNHLY and CDR2 as FYNNEI. There are 16 residues in the CDR3. DNA of the CDR3: TGTGCCAGCAGTGAAGAGGGACTAGCGGCGGCCTACGAGCAGTACTTC. This sequence encodes CASSEEGLAAAYEQYF.

The chain employs TRBV7-6 and TRBJ2-7, with 7 bases identical to TRBD2. The germline CDR1 and CDR2 sequences are SGHVS and FNYEAQ. The CDR3 is 14 amino acids. V shed 1 base and J 2 bases; nucleotides not matched to a gene: 2. CDR3 DNA sequence: TGTGCCAGCAGCTTAGGGGAGGGGACCTACGAGCAGTACTTC. The encoded protein is CASSLGEGTYEQYF.

The table lists this clone with a few counts. J is TRBJ2-7 and V is TRBV5-1; D unresolved. Germline-derived CDR1 and CDR2 are SGHRS and YFSETQ. CDR3 length: 11 residues. V was trimmed by 3 bases and J by 4 bases, leaving 5 bases between them. CDR3 sequence: CASSSSYEQYF. CDR3 nucleotide sequence: TGCGCCAGCAGCTCTAGTTACGAGCAGTACTTC.

J is TRBJ2-6 and V is TRBV18; D unresolved. The CDR3 extends over 15 amino acids. Trimming took 5 bases from V and 0 from J, leaving 8 bases between them. The V gene's germline CDR1 is KGHSH and CDR2 LQKENI. DNA for the CDR3: TGTGCCAGCTCATCACTCGGCTCTGGGGCCAACGTCCTGACTTTC. Encoded protein: CASSSLGSGANVLTF.

This chain links TRBV7-9 with TRBJ2-7; the D is unclear. CDR1 is SEHNR and CDR2 is FQNEAQ in the germline V gene (reference sequence). This CDR3 region has 12 residues. V was shortened by 2 bases and J by 6 bases, with 8 bases between the two germline ends. The CDR3 sequence: CASSLSPLEQYF. The CDR3 DNA reads as TGTGCCAGCAGCTTAAGCCCCCTCGAGCAGTACTTC.

This clone was seen only once. The V gene is TRBV9, the J gene TRBJ2-3; no reliable D call. CDR3 length equals 12 residues. Trimming left V 4 bases short and J 5 bases short, with 8 bases between. From germline, CDR1 is SGDLS and CDR2 YYNGEE. CDR3 DNA: TGTGCCAGCAGCACACATGGAGATACGCAGTATTTT. Protein sequence: CASSTHGDTQYF.

V usage is TRBV4-3 and J usage is TRBJ2-5; the D gene is possibly TRBD1 (6 bases). Per germline, CDR1 LGHNA and CDR2 YSLEER. CDR3 length: 16 amino acids. V lost 5 bases, J lost 6 bases, and 22 bases lay in between. CDR3: CASSRRFGTLGKTQYF. For the CDR3, the DNA is TGCGCCAGCAGCAGACGGTTCGGGACACTCGGGAAGACCCAGTACTTC.

Notes on this clone: Other DNA sequences within the sample encode an identical CDR3. CDR3 sequence reads: CASSQDLRGSGANVLTF. Written as DNA, the CDR3 is TGCGCCAGCAGCCAAGATCTAAGGGGCTCTGGGGCCAACGTCCTGACTTTC. This sequence joins TRBV4-3 and TRBJ2-6; possible D gene TRBD1, 5 bases. V was trimmed by 0 bases and J by 0 bases, leaving 9 bases between them. This CDR3 has 17 amino acids. In germline, CDR1 is LGHNA, CDR2 YSLEER.

The chain uses TRBV15 and TRBJ2-1; 7 bases are a match to TRBD1. The CDR3 sequence is 16 residues long. Trimming removed 1 base from V and 4 bases from J; junction bases left unmatched: 7. Germline values: CDR1 LNHNV, CDR2 YYDKDF (reference sequence). The CDR3 region is CATSRGYPGQYNEQFF. CDR3 in DNA: TGTGCCACCAGCAGAGGTTATCCGGGACAGTACAATGAGCAGTTCTTC.

This rearrangement joins TRBV2 to TRBJ2-7; 8 bases line up with TRBD2. V shed 10 bases and J 5 bases; nucleotides not matched to a gene: 7. CDR3 length: 12 residues. The germline V gene has CDR1 SNHLY and CDR2 FYNNEI. For the CDR3, the DNA is TGTGCCACGGGGGGACTAGGAAACGAGCAGTACTTC. Protein sequence: CATGGLGNEQYF.

The genes are TRBV6-6 and TRBJ2-6, with D possibly matching TRBD1 (6 bases). CDR1 is MNHNY, CDR2 SVGAGI, per germline (reference sequence). Trimming shortened V by 5 bases and J by 4 bases, and 15 bases separated the two germline ends. The CDR3 consists of 16 residues. CDR3 loop: CASSTYRASGANVLTF. The CDR3 DNA follows: TGTGCCAGCAGTACCTACAGGGCCTCCGGGGCCAACGTCCTGACTTTC.